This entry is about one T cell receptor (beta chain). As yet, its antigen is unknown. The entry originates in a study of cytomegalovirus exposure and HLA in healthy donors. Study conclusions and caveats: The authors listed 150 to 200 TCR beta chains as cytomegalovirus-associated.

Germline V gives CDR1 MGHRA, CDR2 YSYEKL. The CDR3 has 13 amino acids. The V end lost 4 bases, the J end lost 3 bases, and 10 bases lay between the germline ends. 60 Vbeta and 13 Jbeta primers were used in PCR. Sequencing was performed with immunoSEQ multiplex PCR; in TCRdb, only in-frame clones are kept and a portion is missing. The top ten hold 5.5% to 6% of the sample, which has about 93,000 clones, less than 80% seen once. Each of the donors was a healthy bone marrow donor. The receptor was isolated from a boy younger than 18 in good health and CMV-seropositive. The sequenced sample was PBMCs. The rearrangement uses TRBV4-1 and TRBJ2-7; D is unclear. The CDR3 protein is CASSRTTGYEQYF. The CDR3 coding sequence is TGCGCCAGCAGCCGAACGACTGGCTACGAGCAGTACTTC.